This TCR beta chain was captured in a study of blood T cell repertoires in COVID-19. At the level of the study: Sources were T cells, B-cell-depleted T cells, or PBMCs; the material itself was cDNA or gDNA.

Assay: immunoSEQ multiplex PCR; the TCRdb copy retains only in-frame clones and omits some. The data show 90,000 to 150,000 clones, with roughly nine tenths seen just once and roughly a quarter held by the top ten. The CDR3 contains 17 residues. V dropped 4 bases and J dropped 0 bases, with 17 bases sitting between them. Germline V gene lookup returns CDR1 SGDLS and CDR2 YYNGEE. The sample consisted of peripheral blood. The clonotype originates from a man aged 65-85 years with active or convalescent COVID-19. V gene TRBV9 combines with J gene TRBJ1-3; D gene uncertain. CDR3 bases: TGTGCCAGCAGCCCATCGGGCAGCACTAGCTCTGGAAACACCATATATTTT. Protein: CASSPSGSTSSGNTIYF.